Sequencing of this T cell receptor (beta chain) was carried out in a study of T cells in Graves' hyperthyroidism and ophthalmopathy. The CDR3 is made up of 15 amino acids. The ends were cut back, 2 bases at V and 4 bases at J, with 11 bases in the middle. Per the germline V gene, CDR1 is MDHEN and CDR2 is SYDVKM. What was amplified from RNA transcripts were TCR beta CDR3 regions. The primer set for the first-round RT-PCR of the TCR CDR3 was HTBI. TCRdb called the multiplex PCR reads again in MiXCR, with one record for every CDR3 protein. The sample includes over 450,000 distinct CDR3 sequences, approximately 14% of them seen just once. The table lists this clonotype with many counts.

This sequence joins TRBV28 and TRBJ1-4; D gene ambiguous. This TCR was recovered from a woman younger than 30 with Graves' hyperthyroidism. The sample was blood. CDR3 coding DNA: TGTGCCAGCAGTTTAAATAGCCTGATTAATGAAAAACTGTTTTTT. The encoded protein is CASSLNSLINEKLFF.